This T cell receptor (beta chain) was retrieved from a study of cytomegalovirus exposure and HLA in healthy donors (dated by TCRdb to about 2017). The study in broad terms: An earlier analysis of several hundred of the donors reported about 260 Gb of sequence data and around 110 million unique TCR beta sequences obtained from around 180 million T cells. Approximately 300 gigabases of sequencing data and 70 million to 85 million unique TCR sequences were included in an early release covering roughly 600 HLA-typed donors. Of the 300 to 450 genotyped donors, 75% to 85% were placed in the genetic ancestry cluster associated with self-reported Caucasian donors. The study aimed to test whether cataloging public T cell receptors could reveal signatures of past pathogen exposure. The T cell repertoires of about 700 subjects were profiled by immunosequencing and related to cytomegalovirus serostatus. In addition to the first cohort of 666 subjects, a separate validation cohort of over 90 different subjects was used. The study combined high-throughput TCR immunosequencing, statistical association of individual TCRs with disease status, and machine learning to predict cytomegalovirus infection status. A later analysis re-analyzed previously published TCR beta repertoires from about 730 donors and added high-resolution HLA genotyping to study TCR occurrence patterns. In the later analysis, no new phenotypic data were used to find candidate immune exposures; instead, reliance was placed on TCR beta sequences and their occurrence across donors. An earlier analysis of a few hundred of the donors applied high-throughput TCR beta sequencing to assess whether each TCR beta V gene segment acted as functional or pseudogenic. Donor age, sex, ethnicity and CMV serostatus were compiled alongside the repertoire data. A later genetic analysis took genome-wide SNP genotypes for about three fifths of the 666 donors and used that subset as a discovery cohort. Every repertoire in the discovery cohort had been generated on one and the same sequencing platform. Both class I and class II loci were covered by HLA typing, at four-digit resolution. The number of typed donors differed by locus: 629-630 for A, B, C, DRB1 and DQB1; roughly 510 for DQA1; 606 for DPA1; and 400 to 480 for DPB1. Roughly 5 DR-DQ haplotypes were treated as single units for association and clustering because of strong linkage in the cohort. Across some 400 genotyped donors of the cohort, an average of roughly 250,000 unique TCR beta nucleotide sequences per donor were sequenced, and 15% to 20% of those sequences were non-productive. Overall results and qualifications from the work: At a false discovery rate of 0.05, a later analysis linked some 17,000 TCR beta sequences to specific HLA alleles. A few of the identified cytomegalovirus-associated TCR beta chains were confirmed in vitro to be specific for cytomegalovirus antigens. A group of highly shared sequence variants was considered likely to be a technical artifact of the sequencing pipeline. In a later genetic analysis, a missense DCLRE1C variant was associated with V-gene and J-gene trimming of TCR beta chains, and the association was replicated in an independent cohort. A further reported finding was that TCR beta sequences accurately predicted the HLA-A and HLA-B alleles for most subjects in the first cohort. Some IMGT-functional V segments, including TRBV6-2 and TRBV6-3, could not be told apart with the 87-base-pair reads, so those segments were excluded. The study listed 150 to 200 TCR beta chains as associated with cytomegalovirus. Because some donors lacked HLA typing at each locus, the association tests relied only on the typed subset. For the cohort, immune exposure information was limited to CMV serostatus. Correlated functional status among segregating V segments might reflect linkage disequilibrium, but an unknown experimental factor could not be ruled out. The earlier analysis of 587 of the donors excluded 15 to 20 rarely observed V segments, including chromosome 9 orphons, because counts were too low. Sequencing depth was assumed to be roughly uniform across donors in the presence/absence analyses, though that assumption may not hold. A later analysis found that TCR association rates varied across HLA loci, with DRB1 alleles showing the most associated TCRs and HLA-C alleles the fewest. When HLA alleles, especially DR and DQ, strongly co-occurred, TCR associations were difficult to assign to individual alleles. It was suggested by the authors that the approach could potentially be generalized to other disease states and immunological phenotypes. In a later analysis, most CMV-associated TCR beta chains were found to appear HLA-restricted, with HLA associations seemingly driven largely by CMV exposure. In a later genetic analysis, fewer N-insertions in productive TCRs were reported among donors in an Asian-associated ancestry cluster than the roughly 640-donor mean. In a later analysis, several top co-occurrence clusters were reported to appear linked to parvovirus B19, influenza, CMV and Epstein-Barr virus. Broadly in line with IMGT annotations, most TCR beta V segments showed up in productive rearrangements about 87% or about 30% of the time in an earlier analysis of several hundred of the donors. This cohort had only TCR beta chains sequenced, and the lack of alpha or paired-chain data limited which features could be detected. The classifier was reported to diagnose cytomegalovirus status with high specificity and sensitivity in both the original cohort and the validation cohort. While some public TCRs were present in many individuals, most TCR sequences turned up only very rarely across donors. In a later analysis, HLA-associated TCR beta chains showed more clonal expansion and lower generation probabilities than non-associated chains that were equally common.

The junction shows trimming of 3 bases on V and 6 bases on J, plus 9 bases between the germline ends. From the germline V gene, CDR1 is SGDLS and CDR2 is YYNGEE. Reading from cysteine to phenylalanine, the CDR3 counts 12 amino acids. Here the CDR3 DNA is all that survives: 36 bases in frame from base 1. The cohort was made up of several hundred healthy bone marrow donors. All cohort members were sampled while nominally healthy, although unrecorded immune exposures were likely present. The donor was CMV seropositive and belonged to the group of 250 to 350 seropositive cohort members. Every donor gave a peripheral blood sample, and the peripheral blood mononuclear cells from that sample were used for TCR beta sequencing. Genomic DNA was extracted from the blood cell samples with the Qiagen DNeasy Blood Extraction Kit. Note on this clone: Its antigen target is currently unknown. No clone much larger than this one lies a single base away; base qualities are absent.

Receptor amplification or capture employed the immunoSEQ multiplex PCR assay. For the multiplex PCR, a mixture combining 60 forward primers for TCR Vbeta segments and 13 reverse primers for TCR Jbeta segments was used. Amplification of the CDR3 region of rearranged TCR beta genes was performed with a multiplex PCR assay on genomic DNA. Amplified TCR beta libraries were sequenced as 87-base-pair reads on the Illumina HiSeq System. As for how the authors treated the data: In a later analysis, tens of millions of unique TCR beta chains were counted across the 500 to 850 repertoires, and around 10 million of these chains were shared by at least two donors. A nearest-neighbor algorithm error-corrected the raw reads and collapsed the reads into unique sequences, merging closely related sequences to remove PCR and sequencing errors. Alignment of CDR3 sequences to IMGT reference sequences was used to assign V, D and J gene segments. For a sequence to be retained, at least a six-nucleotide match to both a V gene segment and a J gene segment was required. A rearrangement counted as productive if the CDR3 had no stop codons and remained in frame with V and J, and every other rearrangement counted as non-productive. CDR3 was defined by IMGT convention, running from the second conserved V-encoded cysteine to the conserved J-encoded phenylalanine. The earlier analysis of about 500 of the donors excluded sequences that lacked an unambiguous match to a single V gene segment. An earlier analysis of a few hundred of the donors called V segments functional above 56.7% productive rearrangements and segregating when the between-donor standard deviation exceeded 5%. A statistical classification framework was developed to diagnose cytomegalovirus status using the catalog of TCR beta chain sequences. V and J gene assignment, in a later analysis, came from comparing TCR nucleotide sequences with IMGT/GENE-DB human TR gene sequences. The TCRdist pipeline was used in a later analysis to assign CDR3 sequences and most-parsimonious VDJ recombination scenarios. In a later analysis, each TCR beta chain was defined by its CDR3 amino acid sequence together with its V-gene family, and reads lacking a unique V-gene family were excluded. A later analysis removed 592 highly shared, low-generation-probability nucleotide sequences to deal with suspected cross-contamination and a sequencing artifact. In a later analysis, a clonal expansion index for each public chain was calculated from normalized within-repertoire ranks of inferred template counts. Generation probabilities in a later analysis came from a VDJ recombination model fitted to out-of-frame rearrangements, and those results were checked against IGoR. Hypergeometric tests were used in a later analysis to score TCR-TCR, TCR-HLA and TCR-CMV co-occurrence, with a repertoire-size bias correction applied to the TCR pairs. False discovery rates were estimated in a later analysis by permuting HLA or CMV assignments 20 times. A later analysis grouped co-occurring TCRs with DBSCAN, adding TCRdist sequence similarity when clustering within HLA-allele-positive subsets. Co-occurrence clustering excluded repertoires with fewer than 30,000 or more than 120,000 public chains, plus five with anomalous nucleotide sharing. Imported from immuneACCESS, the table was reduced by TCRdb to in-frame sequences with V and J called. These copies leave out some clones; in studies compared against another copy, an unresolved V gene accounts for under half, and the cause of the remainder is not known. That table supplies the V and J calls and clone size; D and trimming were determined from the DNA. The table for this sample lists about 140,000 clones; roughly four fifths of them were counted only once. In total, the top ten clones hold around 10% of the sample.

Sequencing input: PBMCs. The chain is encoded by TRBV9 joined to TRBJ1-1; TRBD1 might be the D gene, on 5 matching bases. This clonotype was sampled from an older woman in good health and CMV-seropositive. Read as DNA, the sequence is TGTGCCAGCAGCGGAATGACAGCTGAAGCTTTCTTT. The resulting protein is CASSGMTAEAFF. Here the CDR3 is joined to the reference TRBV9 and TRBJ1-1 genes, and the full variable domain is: DSGVTQTPKHLITATGQRVTLRCSPRSGDLSVYWYQQSLDQGLQFLIQYYNGEERAKGNILERFSAQQFPDLHSELNLSSLELGDSALYFCASSGMTAEAFFGQGTRLTVV.